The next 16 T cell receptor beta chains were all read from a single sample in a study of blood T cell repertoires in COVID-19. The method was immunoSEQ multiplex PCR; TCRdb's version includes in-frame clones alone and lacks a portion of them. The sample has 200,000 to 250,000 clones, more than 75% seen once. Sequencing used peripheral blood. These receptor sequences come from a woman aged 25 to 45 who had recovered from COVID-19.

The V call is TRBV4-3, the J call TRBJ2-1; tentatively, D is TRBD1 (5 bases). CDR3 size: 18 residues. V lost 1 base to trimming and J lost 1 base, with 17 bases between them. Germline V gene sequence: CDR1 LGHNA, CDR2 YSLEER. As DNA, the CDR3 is TGCGCCAGCAGCCAAGGAAGGATATCTAAGGGGTCCTACAATGAGCAGTTCTTC. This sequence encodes CASSQGRISKGSYNEQFF.

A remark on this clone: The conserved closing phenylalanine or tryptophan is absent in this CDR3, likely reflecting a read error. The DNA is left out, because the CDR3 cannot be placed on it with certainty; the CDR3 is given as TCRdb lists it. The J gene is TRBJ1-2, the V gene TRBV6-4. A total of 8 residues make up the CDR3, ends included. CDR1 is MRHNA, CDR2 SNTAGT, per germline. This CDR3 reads CASSSRVL.

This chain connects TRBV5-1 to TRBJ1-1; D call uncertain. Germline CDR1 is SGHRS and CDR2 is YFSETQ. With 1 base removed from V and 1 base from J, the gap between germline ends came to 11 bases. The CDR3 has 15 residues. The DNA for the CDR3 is TGCGCCAGCAGCTTGACGGCGGAGAGGAACACTGAAGCTTTCTTT. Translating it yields CASSLTAERNTEAFF.

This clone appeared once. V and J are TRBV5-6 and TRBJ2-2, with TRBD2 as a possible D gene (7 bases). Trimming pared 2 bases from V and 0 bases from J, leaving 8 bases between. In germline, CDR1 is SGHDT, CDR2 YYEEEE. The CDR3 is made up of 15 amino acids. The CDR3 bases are TGTGCCAGCAGCTTCGGGGGGCCGAACACCGGGGAGCTGTTTTTT. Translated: CASSFGGPNTGELFF.

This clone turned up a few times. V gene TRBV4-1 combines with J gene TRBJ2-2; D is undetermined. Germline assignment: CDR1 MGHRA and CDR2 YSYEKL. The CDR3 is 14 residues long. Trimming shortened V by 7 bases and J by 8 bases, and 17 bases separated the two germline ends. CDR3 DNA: TGCGCCAGCACGCATTGGGCAGGAACGGGGGAGCTGTTTTTT. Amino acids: CASTHWAGTGELFF.

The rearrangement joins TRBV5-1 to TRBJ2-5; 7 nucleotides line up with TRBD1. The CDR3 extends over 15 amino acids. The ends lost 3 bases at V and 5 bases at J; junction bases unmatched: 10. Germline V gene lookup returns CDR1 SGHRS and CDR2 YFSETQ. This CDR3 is CASSYRQGRRETQYF. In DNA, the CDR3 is TGCGCCAGCAGCTACCGACAGGGCAGAAGGGAGACCCAGTACTTC.

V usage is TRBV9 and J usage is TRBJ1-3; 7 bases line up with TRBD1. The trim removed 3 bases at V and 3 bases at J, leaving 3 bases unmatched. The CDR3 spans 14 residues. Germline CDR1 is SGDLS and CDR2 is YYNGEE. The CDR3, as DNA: TGTGCCAGCAGCGCCACAGGGGTTGGAAACACCATATATTTT. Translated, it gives CASSATGVGNTIYF.

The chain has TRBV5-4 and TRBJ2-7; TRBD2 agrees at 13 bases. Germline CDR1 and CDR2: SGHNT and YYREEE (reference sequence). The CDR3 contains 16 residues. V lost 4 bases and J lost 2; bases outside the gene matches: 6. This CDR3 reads CASSVRLAGGPYEQYF. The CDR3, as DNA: TGTGCCAGCAGCGTAAGACTAGCGGGGGGACCCTACGAGCAGTACTTC. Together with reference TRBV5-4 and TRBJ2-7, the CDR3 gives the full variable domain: ETGVTQSPTHLIKTRGQQVTLRCSSQSGHNTVSWYQQALGQGPQFIFQYYREEENGRGNFPPRFSGLQFPNYSSELNVNALELDDSALYLCASSVRLAGGPYEQYFGPGTRLTVT.

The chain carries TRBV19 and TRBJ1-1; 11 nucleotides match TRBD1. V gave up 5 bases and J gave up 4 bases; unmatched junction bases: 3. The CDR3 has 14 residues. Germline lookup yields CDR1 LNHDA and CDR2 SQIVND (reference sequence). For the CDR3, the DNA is TGTGCCAGTAGTTCCGGGACAGGGGGCACTGAAGCTTTCTTT. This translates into CASSSGTGGTEAFF.

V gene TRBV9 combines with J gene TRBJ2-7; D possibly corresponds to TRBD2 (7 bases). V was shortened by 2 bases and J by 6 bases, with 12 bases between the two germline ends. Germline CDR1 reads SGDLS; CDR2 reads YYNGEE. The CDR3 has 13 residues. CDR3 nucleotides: TGTGCCAGCAGCGTGGGGGGGCCGGCCGAGCAGTACTTC. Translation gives CASSVGGPAEQYF.

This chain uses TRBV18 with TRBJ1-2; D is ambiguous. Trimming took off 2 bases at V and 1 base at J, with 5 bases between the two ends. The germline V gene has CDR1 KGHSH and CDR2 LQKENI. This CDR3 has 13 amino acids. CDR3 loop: CASSPGSNYGYTF. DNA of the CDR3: TGTGCCAGCTCACCAGGCAGTAACTATGGCTACACCTTC. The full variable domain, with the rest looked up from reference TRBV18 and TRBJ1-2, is NAGVMQNPRHLVRRRGQEARLRCSPMKGHSHVYWYRQLPEEGLKFMVYLQKENIIDESGMPKERFSAEFPKEGPSILRIQQVVRGDSAAYFCASSPGSNYGYTFGSGTRLTVV.

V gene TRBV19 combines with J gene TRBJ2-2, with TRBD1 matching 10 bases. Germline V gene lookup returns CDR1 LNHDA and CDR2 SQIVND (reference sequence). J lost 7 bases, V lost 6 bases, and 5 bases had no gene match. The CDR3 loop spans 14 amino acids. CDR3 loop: CASSQTGGDGELFF. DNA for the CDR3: TGTGCCAGTAGCCAGACAGGGGGCGACGGGGAGCTGTTTTTT.

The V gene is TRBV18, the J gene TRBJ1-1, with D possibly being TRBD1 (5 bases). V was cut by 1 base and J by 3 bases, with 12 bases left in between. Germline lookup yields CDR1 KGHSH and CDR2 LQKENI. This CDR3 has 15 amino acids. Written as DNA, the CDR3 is TGTGCCAGCTCACCACAGGGGAGGAGGGACACTGAAGCTTTCTTT. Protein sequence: CASSPQGRRDTEAFF.

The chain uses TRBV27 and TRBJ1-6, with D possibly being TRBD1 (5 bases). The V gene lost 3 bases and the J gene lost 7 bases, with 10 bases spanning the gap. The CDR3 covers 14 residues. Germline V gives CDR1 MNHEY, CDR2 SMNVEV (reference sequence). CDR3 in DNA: TGTGCCAGCAGTTTGGAGGGGTGGAATTCACCCCTCCACTTT. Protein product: CASSLEGWNSPLHF.

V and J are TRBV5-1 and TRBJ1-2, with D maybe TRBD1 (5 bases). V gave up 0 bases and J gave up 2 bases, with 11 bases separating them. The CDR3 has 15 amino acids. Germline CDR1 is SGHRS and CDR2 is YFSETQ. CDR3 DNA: TGCGCCAGCAGCTTGGAGGCAGGGAACAACTATGGCTACACCTTC. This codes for CASSLEAGNNYGYTF. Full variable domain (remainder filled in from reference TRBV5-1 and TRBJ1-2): KAGVTQTPRYLIKTRGQQVTLSCSPISGHRSVSWYQQTPGQGLQFLFEYFSETQRNKGNFPGRFSGRQFSNSRSEMNVSTLELGDSALYLCASSLEAGNNYGYTFGSGTRLTVV.

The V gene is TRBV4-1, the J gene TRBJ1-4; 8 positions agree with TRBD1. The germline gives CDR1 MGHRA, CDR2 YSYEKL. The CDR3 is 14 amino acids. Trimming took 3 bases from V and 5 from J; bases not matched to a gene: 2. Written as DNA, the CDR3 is TGCGCCAGCAGCCAGACAGGGGTCAATGAAAAACTGTTTTTT. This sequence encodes CASSQTGVNEKLFF.